This is a list of T cell receptor beta chains from one sample in a study of long-term antiretroviral therapy in people with HIV. Sequencing used immunoSEQ multiplex PCR; TCRdb keeps in-frame clones, though not all of them. The table includes 15,000 to 20,000 clones, less than 85% detected once. Sequenced here: unsorted PBMCs, sampled 2.9 years after starting antiretroviral therapy. Receptor source: a woman between 25 and 40 years old with HIV. Each CDR3 is given without its conserved first and last residue. D genes are given only for firm matches.

13 | TRBD1 | TRBV27 | ASSLSGTGGTEAF
10 | . | TRBV10-2 | ASSDPNTEAF
14 | . | TRBV19 | ASSTSIRNPGNTIY
13 | TRBD1 | TRBV5-1 | ASSYLGTANTEAF
13 | TRBD1 | TRBV19 | ASSPGQGGTDTQY
13 | . | TRBV4-1 | ASSQGYSLNTEAF
14 | . | TRBV19 | ASSIGRSPRNYGYT
14 | TRBD2 | TRBV4-2 | ASSQDWQRGSETQY
9 | . | TRBV30 | AWRANEKLF
11 | . | TRBV2 | ASSDDRVYEQY
11 | . | TRBV5-6 | ASSLYGTGELF
11 | . | TRBV5-4 | ASSPRGVRTQY
12 | . | TRBV27 | ASSTGQMNTEAF
9 | . | TRBV29-1 | STGDGGGYT
11 | . | TRBV5-6 | ASSLGSGHGYT
12 | . | TRBV9 | ASSAQTTNTEAF